This note documents a single T cell receptor beta chain sequence. The record originates from a study of T cell changes during pregnancy in multiple sclerosis. Data came from immunoSEQ multiplex PCR; TCRdb stores just in-frame clones and leaves some out. The data hold tens of thousands of clones, with around 91% observed a single time. The CDR3 sequence is 12 residues long. CDR1 is KGHSH and CDR2 is LQKENI in the germline V gene. V shed 2 bases and J shed 7 bases, with 8 bases lying between them. The specimen comprised peripheral blood, sampled in the third trimester of pregnancy. The gene calls are TRBV18 and TRBJ1-1; D gene unclear. The source of this sequence is a female donor in good health, enrolled as a control in a pregnancy study. The CDR3 sequence is CASSPWEYEAFF. The CDR3 bases are TGTGCCAGCTCACCATGGGAGTATGAAGCTTTCTTT.